The rows below give T cell receptor beta chains drawn from one sample of a study of vaccination and CD4 T cells after COVID-19. What these receptors recognize is not known. MiXCR was run by TCRdb on the PCR reads, yielding one entry per CDR3 protein. The repertoire holds around 16,000 distinct CDR3 sequences, with around 78% as singletons. Sequencing was carried out using CD4+ T cells from blood, cultured in vitro. Every receptor here comes from a human donor who had recovered from COVID-19. Both conserved end residues are part of each CDR3. Each record gives: V gene, D gene, clone size, CDR3 length, J gene, CDR3 protein. D genes are given only for firm matches. Some rows have no size entry. The others give once, few or many, or a class for an expanded clone.

TRBV10-1,TRBD2,medium-sized,16,TRBJ2-1,CASSESLAGMANEQFF
TRBV7-3,TRBD1,.,13,TRBJ1-1,CASSLGTGAPAFF
TRBV19,.,.,16,TRBJ1-5,CASSLPQGRANQPQHF
TRBV20-1,.,.,14,TRBJ1-2,CSAKSQSTNYGYTF
TRBV2,TRBD2,.,14,TRBJ2-5,CASSVSGGQETQYF
TRBV24-1,.,.,13,TRBJ2-7,CATSDLMGYEQYF
TRBV6-2/TRBV6-3,.,.,13,TRBJ2-7,CASISRGPYEQYF
TRBV24-1,TRBD1,few,13,TRBJ2-2,CATSQGVTGELFF
TRBV19,.,.,14,TRBJ2-7,CASRSGSLSYEQYF
TRBV20-1,TRBD2,.,15,TRBJ2-7,CSASEREGLPVEQYF
TRBV18,.,.,14,TRBJ2-7,CASSPRQDKYEQYF
TRBV6-1,.,.,14,TRBJ1-5,CASQKSGRNQPQHF
TRBV28,.,.,17,TRBJ1-1,CASSPYPHGTMNTEAFF